A selection of T cell receptor beta chains follows, all from one sample in a study of T cells in Graves' hyperthyroidism and ophthalmopathy. TCRdb itself ran the multiplex PCR reads through MiXCR, one entry per CDR3 protein. The table records hundreds of thousands of distinct CDR3 sequences, 45% of them present only once. Source material: peripheral blood or thyroid tissue (not recorded which). The origin of the receptors is an adult man with Graves' disease, either hyperthyroidism or ophthalmopathy (not recorded which). Each CDR3 is given with its conserved first and last residue.

>15|TRBJ2-5|TRBV15
CATSRDRGLQETQYF
>12|TRBJ1-1|TRBV2
CASSEAHRGAFF
>16|TRBJ1-4|TRBV7-8
CASSFGGRGTNEKLFF
>13|TRBJ2-5|TRBV2
CASTAAVQETQYF
>14|TRBJ2-7|TRBV2
CAGQGDRGDYEQYF
>15|TRBJ2-7|TRBV7-8
CASSLARGLPYEQYF
>15|TRBJ1-1|TRBV12-3/TRBV12-4
CASSFRTGSGTEAFF
>16|TRBJ1-2|TRBV24-1
CATSGGGQTTLYGYTF
>13|TRBJ2-5|TRBV7-9
CASSLVAPETQYF
>15|TRBJ1-5|TRBV7-8
CASSLSVSGNQPQHF
>14|TRBJ1-6|TRBV12-3/TRBV12-4
CASTSEDQGSPLHF
>15|TRBJ1-1|TRBV2
CASSMLGHLNTEAFF
>14|TRBJ1-5|TRBV5-1
CASSLVGGMEPQHF
>15|TRBJ1-4|TRBV19
CASSMSGQGSEKLFF
>14|TRBJ1-1|TRBV12-3/TRBV12-4
CASVQGARGTEAFF
>15|TRBJ1-1|TRBV13
CASSFGTGMNTEAFF
>10|TRBJ1-1|TRBV7-9
CASSLGEGFF
>15|TRBJ1-5|TRBV6-1
CASSELGQRYQPQHF
>15|TRBJ1-5|TRBV2
CASSEYRGSPQPQHF
>13|TRBJ1-5|TRBV7-9
CASTLDRDQPQHF
>12|TRBJ1-1|TRBV2
CASSDEQDEAFF
>15|TRBJ2-7|TRBV20-1
CSARNQGQRSYEQYF
>17|TRBJ2-5|TRBV7-2
CASSQVGLEGVGETQYF
>15|TRBJ2-5|TRBV20-1
CSAPAFDSDQETQYF
>16|TRBJ1-5|TRBV6-4
CASSAYADRVGQPQHF
>14|TRBJ1-5|TRBV12-3/TRBV12-4
CASSSGQGGPPQHF
>16|TRBJ1-6|TRBV6-9
CASSEAGVSYNSPLHF
>17|TRBJ2-5|TRBV11-2
CASSLVQTSGGAETQYF
>12|TRBJ2-7|TRBV2
CASSEIPQEQYF
>11|TRBJ1-1|TRBV20-1
CSARRGNEAFF